This is a list of T cell receptor beta chains from one sample in a study of lymphopenia after photon versus proton radiotherapy. Clones were sequenced by immunoSEQ multiplex PCR, and TCRdb holds only the in-frame ones, with some missing. The sample holds approximately 31,000 clones, over 75% seen once. This sample comprised peripheral blood, obtained from a patient treated with proton-based radiotherapy. The receptors here all came from a woman in her sixties or seventies with pancreatic cancer. The CDR3 runs from the conserved cysteine through the conserved F or W. The D gene is left open where the match is weak. Clone size appears in some rows only: once, few, many, or a class for an expanded clone.

>once|.|TRBV7-8|TRBJ1-4
TGTGCCAGCAGCCCTGGGGAGGTGACGTGGGAAAAACTGTTTTTT
CASSPGEVTWEKLFF
>.|TRBD1|TRBV4-1|TRBJ1-2
TGCGCCAGCAGCCCTCGGACAGGCCCTCCTAAAAACTATGGCTACACCTTC
CASSPRTGPPKNYGYTF
>.|.|TRBV6-5|TRBJ2-2
TGTGCCAGCAGCTCACCTGGCCCGGGGGAGCTGTTTTTT
CASSSPGPGELFF
>.|TRBD1|TRBV28|TRBJ1-1
TGTGCCAGCAGTCTCGGGACAGCCTCCACTGAAGCTTTCTTT
CASSLGTASTEAFF
>.|.|TRBV11-2|TRBJ2-2
TGTGCCAGCAGCCGCCGGGGGAACACCGGGGAGCTGTTTTTT
CASSRRGNTGELFF
>few|TRBD1|TRBV19|TRBJ2-1
TGTGCCAGTAGTATAGGAACAGGGGTTAATGAGCAGTTCTTC
CASSIGTGVNEQFF
>.|TRBD2|TRBV7-3|TRBJ2-3
TGTGCCAGCAGCTTTGGGACTAGGGGCACAGATACGCAGTATTTT
CASSFGTRGTDTQYF
>.|.|TRBV11-3|TRBJ2-7
TGTGCCAGCAGCTTCCAATTCGGACAGCACTACGAGCAGTACTTC
CASSFQFGQHYEQYF
>.|.|TRBV28|TRBJ1-6
TGTGCCAGCAGTCCTGGGCGATTTGATAATTCACCCCTCCACTTT
CASSPGRFDNSPLHF
>.|.|TRBV7-3|TRBJ1-6
TGTGCCAGCAGCCCGGGGGGTAATTCACCCCTCCACTTT
CASSPGGNSPLHF
>.|.|TRBV27|TRBJ1-1
TGTGCCAGCAGTTTACAGCCGGGCATGAACACTGAAGCTTTCTTT
CASSLQPGMNTEAFF
>few|.|TRBV21-1|TRBJ2-7
TGTGCCAGCAGCAAAGGGACAGGGCACGAGCAGTACTTC
CASSKGTGHEQYF
>.|.|TRBV6-1|TRBJ2-7
TGTGCCAGCACCGGGACTGCTGCCTACGAGCAGTACTTC
CASTGTAAYEQYF
>.|.|TRBV5-4|TRBJ2-2
TGTGCCAGCAGCTTCGGCGAAGCGAACACCGGGGAGCTGTTTTTT
CASSFGEANTGELFF
>.|TRBD1|TRBV29-1|TRBJ1-2
TGCAGCGTTGACACCCATACCGGGACAGGGGAGAGGGGCTTC
CSVDTHTGTGERGF
>.|TRBD2|TRBV7-9|TRBJ2-1
TGTGCCAGCAGCCTAACTAGCGGACCCAATGAGCAGTTCTTC
CASSLTSGPNEQFF
>.|.|TRBV9|TRBJ1-2
TGTGCCAGCAGCGCCACAGGGCACATAGGCGGCTACACCTTC
CASSATGHIGGYTF
>.|TRBD2|TRBV28|TRBJ2-7
TGTGCCAGCAGGGAGACTAGCGGAAGCTCCTACGAGCAGTACTTC
CASRETSGSSYEQYF
>.|.|TRBV5-4|TRBJ2-7
TGTGCCAGCAGCTTGGGGGCGCCCGAGCAGTACTTC
CASSLGAPEQYF
>.|.|TRBV28|TRBJ2-3
TGTGCCAGCAGTCCCCCGAGCCGCACAGATACGCAGTATTTT
CASSPPSRTDTQYF
>.|.|TRBV27|TRBJ1-3
TGTGCCAGCAGAAGGGGGGGTGGAAACACCATATATTTT
CASRRGGGNTIYF
>few|TRBD1|TRBV7-2|TRBJ2-7
TGTGCCAGCAGCTTAAATAACTGGGGACAGTCCTCCTACGAGCAGTACTTC
CASSLNNWGQSSYEQYF
>.|TRBD2|TRBV7-9|TRBJ2-1
TGTGCCAGCGGACCTTCGATAGCGGGAGCCTACAATGAGCAGTTCTTC
CASGPSIAGAYNEQFF
>.|.|TRBV29-1|TRBJ2-7
TGCAGCGTTGTCGGGACCCAGGACCTCTACGAGCAGTACTTC
CSVVGTQDLYEQYF
>.|.|TRBV11-2|TRBJ2-6
TGTGCCAGCAGCTTAACGGCAGGAAGTCTAACTGGGGCCAACGTCCTGACTTTC
CASSLTAGSLTGANVLTF
>.|.|TRBV4-2|TRBJ1-2
TGTGCCAGCAGCCAAGTTGCTTCTTTTAACTATGGCTACACCTTC
CASSQVASFNYGYTF
>.|.|TRBV30|TRBJ2-3
TGTGCCTGGAGTACCGCCGGTCAATCCGATACGCAGTATTTT
CAWSTAGQSDTQYF